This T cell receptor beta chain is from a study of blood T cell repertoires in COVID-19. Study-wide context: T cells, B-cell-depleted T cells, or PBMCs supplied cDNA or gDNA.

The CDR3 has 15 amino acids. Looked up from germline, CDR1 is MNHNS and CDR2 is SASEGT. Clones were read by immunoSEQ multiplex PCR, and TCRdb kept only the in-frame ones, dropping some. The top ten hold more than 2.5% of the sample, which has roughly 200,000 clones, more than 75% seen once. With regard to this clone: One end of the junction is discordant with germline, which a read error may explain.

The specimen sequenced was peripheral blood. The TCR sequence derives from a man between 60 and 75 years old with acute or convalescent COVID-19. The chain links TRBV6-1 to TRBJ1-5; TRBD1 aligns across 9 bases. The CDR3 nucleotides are TGTGCCAGCAGGGAAGGGACAGGGAGGGCTCAGCCCCAGCATTTT. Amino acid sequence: CASREGTGRAQPQHF.